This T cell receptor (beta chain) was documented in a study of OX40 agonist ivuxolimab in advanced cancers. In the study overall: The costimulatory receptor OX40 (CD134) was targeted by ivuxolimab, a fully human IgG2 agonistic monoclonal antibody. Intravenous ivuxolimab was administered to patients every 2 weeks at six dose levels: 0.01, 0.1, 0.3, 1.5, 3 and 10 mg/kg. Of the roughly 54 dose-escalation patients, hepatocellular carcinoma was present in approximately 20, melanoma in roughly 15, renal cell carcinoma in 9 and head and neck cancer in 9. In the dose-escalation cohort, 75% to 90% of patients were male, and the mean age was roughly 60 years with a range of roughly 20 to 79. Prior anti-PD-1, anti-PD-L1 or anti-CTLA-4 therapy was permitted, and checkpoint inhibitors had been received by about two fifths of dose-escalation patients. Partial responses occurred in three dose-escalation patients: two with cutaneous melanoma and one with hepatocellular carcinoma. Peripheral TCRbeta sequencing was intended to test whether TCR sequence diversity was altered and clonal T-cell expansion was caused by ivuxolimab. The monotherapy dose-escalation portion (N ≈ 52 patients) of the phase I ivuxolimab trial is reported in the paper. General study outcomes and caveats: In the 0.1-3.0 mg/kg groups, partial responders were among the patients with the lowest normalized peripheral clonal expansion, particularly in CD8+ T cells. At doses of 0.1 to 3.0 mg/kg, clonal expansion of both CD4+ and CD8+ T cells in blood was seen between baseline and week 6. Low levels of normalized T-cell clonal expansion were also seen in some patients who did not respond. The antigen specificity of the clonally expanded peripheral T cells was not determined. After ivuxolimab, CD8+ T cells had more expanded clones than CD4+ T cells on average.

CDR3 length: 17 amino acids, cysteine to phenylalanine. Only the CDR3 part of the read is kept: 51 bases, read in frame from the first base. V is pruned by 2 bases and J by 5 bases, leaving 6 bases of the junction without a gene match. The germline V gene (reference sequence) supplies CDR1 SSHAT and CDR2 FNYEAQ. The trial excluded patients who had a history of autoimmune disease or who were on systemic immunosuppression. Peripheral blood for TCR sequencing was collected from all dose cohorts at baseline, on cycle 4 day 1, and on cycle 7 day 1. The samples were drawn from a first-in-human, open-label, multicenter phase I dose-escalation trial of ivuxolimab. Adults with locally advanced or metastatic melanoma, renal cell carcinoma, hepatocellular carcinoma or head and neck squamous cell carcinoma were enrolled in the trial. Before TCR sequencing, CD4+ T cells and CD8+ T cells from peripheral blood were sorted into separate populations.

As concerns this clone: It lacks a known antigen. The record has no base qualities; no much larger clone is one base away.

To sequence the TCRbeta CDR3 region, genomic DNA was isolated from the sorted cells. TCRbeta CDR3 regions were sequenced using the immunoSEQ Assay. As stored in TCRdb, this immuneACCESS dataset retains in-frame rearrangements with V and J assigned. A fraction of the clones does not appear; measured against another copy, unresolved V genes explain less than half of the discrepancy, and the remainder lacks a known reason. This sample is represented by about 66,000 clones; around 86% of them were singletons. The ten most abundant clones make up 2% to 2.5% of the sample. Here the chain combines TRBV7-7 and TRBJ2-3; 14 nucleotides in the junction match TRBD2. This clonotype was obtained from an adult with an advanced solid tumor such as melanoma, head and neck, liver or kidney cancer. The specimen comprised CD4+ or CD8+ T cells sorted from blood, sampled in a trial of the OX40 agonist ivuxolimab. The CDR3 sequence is CASSLSGLAGGGDTQYF. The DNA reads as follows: TGTGCCAGCAGCTTAAGTGGACTAGCGGGGGGAGGAGATACGCAGTATTTT.